This record covers a single T cell receptor (beta chain). Its antigen is unidentified. The data were taken from a study of a mutant IDH1 vaccine in newly diagnosed glioma. Turning to the study itself: Pretreatment consisted of radiotherapy, temozolomide, or both, with most receiving both.

Trimming took 5 bases from V and 1 from J, leaving 11 bases between them. The CDR3 is 14 amino acids. CDR1 and CDR2 from the germline V gene are MGHRA and YSYEKL. Time point of the sample: week 5, during vaccination. Each dose delivered 300 ug of mutant IDH1 20-mer peptide subcutaneously with imiquimod. Sequencing was performed with immunoSEQ multiplex PCR; in TCRdb, only in-frame clones are kept and a portion is missing. The sample carries 45,000 to 65,000 clones, less than 85% recorded once. This TCR was recovered from a woman aged 18 to 35 with glioma. Some clones in this sample may be carry-over from other donors' samples. The sample consisted of PBMCs, taken from a glioma patient whose treatment included an IDH1 peptide vaccine. The V and J genes are TRBV4-1 and TRBJ2-5; D may be TRBD1 (6 bases). CDR3 residues: CASSYDRSQETQYF. The CDR3 DNA sequence: TGCGCCAGCAGCTACGACAGGAGCCAAGAGACCCAGTACTTC.